The 10 T cell receptor beta chains listed next were all sequenced from one sample in a study of prognosis after radiotherapy for stage I lung cancer. CDR3 of TCR beta was amplified from genomic DNA via a two-round multiplex PCR. First-round PCR, the initial amplification, used primers specific to each TRBV and TRBJ gene. From the multiplex PCR reads, TCRdb called clonotypes with MiXCR, one entry per CDR3 protein. The sample records approximately 35,000 distinct CDR3 sequences, around 35% being singletons. Sequences were derived from PBMCs, sampled before or after stereotactic body radiation therapy (not recorded which). The receptors stem from a donor over 45 with non-small cell lung cancer.

The J gene is TRBJ2-1, the V gene TRBV6-2 or TRBV6-3; D may match TRBD1 or TRBD2 (6 bases each). V was shortened by 5 bases and J by 7 bases, with 15 bases between the two germline ends. The CDR3 has 14 amino acids. Germline V gene data show CDR1 as MNHEY and CDR2 as SVGEGT. The CDR3: CASSVVRGVNEQFF. CDR3 DNA sequence: TGTGCCAGCAGTGTCGTGAGGGGGGTAAATGAGCAGTTCTTC.

This clonotype occurred a few times. DNA of the CDR3: TGTGCCAGCAGCTTAGCTATCGGGAGTGAGCAGTTCTTC. This sequence encodes CASSLAIGSEQFF. This chain connects TRBV7-2 to TRBJ2-1; D is possibly TRBD2 (6 bases). The CDR3 loop spans 13 amino acids. The V and J ends lost 0 bases and 9 bases respectively, with 9 bases between them. Per germline, CDR1 SGHTA and CDR2 FQGNSA.

This clonotype was found a few times. The chain is built from TRBV24-1 and TRBJ1-5, with 9 nucleotides matching TRBD1. Looked up from germline, CDR1 is KGHDR and CDR2 is SFDVKD. The CDR3 extends over 15 amino acids. V shed 6 bases, J shed 3 bases, and the junction held 5 bases outside the gene matches. CDR3 region: CATSTGQGANQPQHF. For the CDR3, the DNA is TGTGCCACCAGTACGGGACAGGGTGCCAATCAGCCCCAGCATTTT.

This clonotype was counted ten times or more. CDR3 amino acids: CASQGERGNYGYTF. Written as DNA, the CDR3 is TGTGCCAGCCAAGGGGAAAGGGGTAACTATGGCTACACCTTC. The chain combines TRBV25-1 with TRBJ1-2, with D possibly matching TRBD1 (5 bases). There are 14 residues in the CDR3. Trimming stripped 8 bases from V and 1 base from J, with 14 bases between. Germline V gives CDR1 MGHDK, CDR2 SYGVNS.

The J gene is TRBJ1-6, the V gene TRBV7-2; 7 positions match TRBD1. Losses at the gene ends were 2 bases for V and 10 bases for J; bases not matched to a gene: 8. This CDR3 spans 15 amino acids. Looked up from germline, CDR1 is SGHTA and CDR2 is FQGNSA. This chain's CDR3 is CASSLRRQGRSPLHF. CDR3 bases: TGTGCCAGCAGCTTAAGACGACAGGGCAGATCACCCCTCCACTTT.

This clonotype was counted ten times or more. The V and J genes are TRBV24-1 and TRBJ2-1; D is unclear. Deletions cut 0 bases from V and 12 bases from J, with 8 bases between. The V gene's germline CDR1 is KGHDR and CDR2 SFDVKD. The CDR3 is 12 residues long. The CDR3 coding sequence is TGTGCCACCAGTGATTTGCAAATCGGGCAGTTCTTC. Translating it yields CATSDLQIGQFF.

This clonotype was found many times. The chain couples TRBV19 to TRBJ2-2; TRBD2 aligns across 10 bases. Germline V CDR1 and CDR2: LNHDA, SQIVND (reference sequence). The length of the CDR3 is 14 residues. With 7 bases clipped from V and 5 bases from J, the junction kept 4 bases outside the gene matches. The CDR3 region is CASMQTSGTGELFF. For the CDR3, the DNA is TGTGCCAGTATGCAGACTAGCGGGACCGGGGAGCTGTTTTTT. Variable domain in full (rest from reference TRBV19 and TRBJ2-2): DGGITQSPKYLFRKEGQNVTLSCEQNLNHDAMYWYRQDPGQGLRLIYYSQIVNDFQKGDIAEGYSVSREKKESFPLTVTSAQKNPTAFYLCASMQTSGTGELFFGEGSRLTVL.

With respect to this clonotype: A much larger clone is a single base away; this may be a read error. The V and J genes are TRBV13 and TRBJ1-3; D is unresolved. This CDR3 region has 17 residues. Germline CDR1 is PRHDT and CDR2 is FYEKMQ (reference sequence). V lost 2 bases and J lost 2, with 16 bases in between. CDR3 DNA sequence: TGTGCCAGCAGCTTAACCCTAACCCTAGGCACTGGAAACACCATATATTTT. Translated: CASSLTLTLGTGNTIYF.

This clonotype has ten or more counts. This chain connects TRBV12-5 to TRBJ2-1, with a tentative D call TRBD2 (7 bases). Trimming pared 8 bases from V and 0 bases from J, leaving 29 bases between. The CDR3 covers 20 residues. Germline V lookup: CDR1 LGHNT, CDR2 FRNRAP. The DNA of the CDR3 is TGTGCTAGTATGATGGTCGGGGGGCACCTACCTGCCCTCTCCTACAATGAGCAGTTCTTC. It specifies CASMMVGGHLPALSYNEQFF. Full variable domain (rest looked up from reference TRBV12-5 and TRBJ2-1): DARVTQTPRHKVTEMGQEVTMRCQPILGHNTVFWYRQTMMQGLELLAYFRNRAPLDDSGMPKDRFSAEMPDATLATLKIQPSEPRDSAVYFCASMMVGGHLPALSYNEQFFGPGTRLTVL.

V and J are TRBV9 and TRBJ2-7; D call uncertain. Germline CDR1 reads SGDLS; CDR2 reads YYNGEE. Trimming removed 9 bases at V and 4 bases at J, with 11 bases between. The CDR3 runs to 11 residues. CDR3 amino acids: CAIISGYEQYF. For the CDR3, the DNA is TGTGCCATCATCTCCGGGTACGAGCAGTACTTC.